Listed below are T cell receptor beta chains from one sample, sequenced in a study of monozygotic twins with inflammatory bowel disease. After re-calling the 5' RACE reads, TCRdb lists one entry per CDR3 protein, DNA absent. The sample includes tens of thousands of distinct CDR3 sequences. The sample was blood. The receptors come from a human donor with ulcerative colitis or Crohn's disease, or a healthy co-twin of an affected twin (not recorded which). Both conserved end residues are part of each CDR3.

j_gene,v_gene,CDR3aa
TRBJ2-3,TRBV20-1,CSAATSGLTDTQYF
TRBJ2-3,TRBV11-2,CASRRLADTQYF
TRBJ1-1,TRBV5-5,CASSLGLGGGLPAFF
TRBJ2-5,TRBV7-9,CASSLSSGGLMETQYF
TRBJ2-3,TRBV7-2,CASSSPPGRTQYF
TRBJ2-1,TRBV20-1,CSAYDRKSYNEQFF
TRBJ1-5,TRBV7-2,CASSKGQGYQPQHF
TRBJ2-1,TRBV24-1,CATSTDYNEQFF
TRBJ2-2,TRBV29-1,CSVTDRDSIGELFF
TRBJ1-3,TRBV15,CATSRDTTISGNTIYF
TRBJ1-1,TRBV2,CASLEDRDTEAFF
TRBJ1-5,TRBV28,CASSLKVGQPQHF
TRBJ2-3,TRBV20-1,CSATDRGGLYTQYF
TRBJ1-1,TRBV5-1,CASSSQGWGTEAFF
TRBJ2-5,TRBV6-5,CASSYTLDRVETQYF
TRBJ2-1,TRBV5-1,CASSSLAGGSYNEQFF
TRBJ2-7,TRBV5-5,CASSPAGNEQYF
TRBJ1-5,TRBV6-5,CASSYSHRGNQPQHF
TRBJ2-7,TRBV11-2,CASRSLHRGGAGYEQYF
TRBJ1-5,TRBV5-6,CASSTFRAGGNQPQHF
TRBJ2-3,TRBV10-3,CAISEPRGSTDTQYF
TRBJ1-4,TRBV7-2,CASSPRTGFEKLFF
TRBJ2-7,TRBV6-1,CASVTVGQGLSYEQYF
TRBJ1-1,TRBV2,CASSEGQGAGFTEAFF
TRBJ2-1,TRBV5-1,CASSYTGLAGPNEQFF
TRBJ1-4,TRBV4-1,CASSQAYEKLFF
TRBJ2-5,TRBV5-1,CASSSGTGKETQYF